This entry features one TCR beta chain sequence. As yet, its antigen is unknown. The sample comes from a study of CD8 T cells in Susac syndrome. Overall study context: Patients with Susac syndrome who were sequenced included five or six with active disease and eight in remission.

Trimming shortened V by 5 bases and J by 2 bases, and 13 bases separated the two germline ends. The CDR3 spans 15 residues. Germline assignment: CDR1 MDHEN and CDR2 SYDVKM. Findings of the study overall: Among people with Susac, CD8+ clonal expansion was greatest in TEMRA cells and active patients.

The authors reverse transcribed roughly 0.45 to 1 ug RNA with random hexamers. An immunoSEQ multiplex PCR generated amplified TCR beta CDR3 products spanning 54 Vbeta and 13 Jbeta. TCRdb independently ran MiXCR on the immunoSEQ multiplex PCR reads; one entry per CDR3 protein. The sample has about 190,000 distinct CDR3 sequences; more than 85% are singletons. Sequenced input: CD8+ T cells from PBMCs. The sequence came from a human donor with Susac syndrome. This chain connects TRBV28 to TRBJ1-5; D perhaps matches TRBD1 (5 bases). CDR3: CASSPAGDGNQPQHF. Written as DNA, the CDR3 is TGTGCCAGCAGTCCCGCCGGGGACGGCAATCAGCCCCAGCATTTT. Full variable domain (missing parts from reference TRBV28 and TRBJ1-5): DVKVTQSSRYLVKRTGEKVFLECVQDMDHENMFWYRQDPGLGLRLIYFSYDVKMKEKGDIPEGYSVSREKKERFSLILESASTNQTSMYLCASSPAGDGNQPQHFGDGTRLSIL.